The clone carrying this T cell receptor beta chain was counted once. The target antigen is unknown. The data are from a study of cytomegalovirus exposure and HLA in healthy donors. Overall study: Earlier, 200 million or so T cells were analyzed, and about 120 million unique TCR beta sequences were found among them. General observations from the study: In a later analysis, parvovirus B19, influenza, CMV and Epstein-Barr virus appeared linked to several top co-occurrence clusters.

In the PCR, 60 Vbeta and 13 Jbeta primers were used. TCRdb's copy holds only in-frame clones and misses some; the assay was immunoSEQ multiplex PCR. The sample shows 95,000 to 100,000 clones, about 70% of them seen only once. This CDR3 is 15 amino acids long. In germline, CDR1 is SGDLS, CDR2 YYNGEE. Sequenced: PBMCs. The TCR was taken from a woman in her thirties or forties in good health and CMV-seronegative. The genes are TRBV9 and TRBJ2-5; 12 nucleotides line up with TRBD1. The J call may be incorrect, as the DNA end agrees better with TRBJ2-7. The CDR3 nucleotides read TGTGCCAGCAGCGTGACCGGGACAGGGGGCCGCGAGCAGTACTTC. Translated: CASSVTGTGGREQYF.